Listed here are 10 T cell receptor beta chains from one sample, sequenced in a study of graft-versus-host responses after intestinal transplantation. The starting material, graft tissue, was processed to release intraepithelial and lamina propria lymphocytes. Sequencing was performed with immunoSEQ multiplex PCR; in TCRdb, only in-frame clones are kept and a portion is missing. This sample yields about 8,000 clones, of which roughly 80% are seen a single time; 10% to 15% belongs to the top ten. Sequences were derived from ileum tissue, sampled approximately 220 days after intestinal transplant. These receptors were collected from a human patient who received an intestinal transplant, so some T cells may come from the graft donor.

The chain couples TRBV18 to TRBJ1-5; TRBD1 matches at 7 bases. Losses at the gene ends were 2 bases for V and 3 bases for J; bases not matched to a gene: 7. This CDR3 region has 16 residues. Germline CDR1 is KGHSH and CDR2 is LQKENI. CDR3 amino acids: CASSPTSGQLNQPQHF. The CDR3, as DNA: TGTGCCAGCTCACCAACCTCGGGACAGCTCAATCAGCCCCAGCATTTT.

This clone was seen more than once but under ten times. The genes are TRBV30 and TRBJ2-1, with a weak D call TRBD2 (6 bases). V was shortened by 5 bases and J by 0 bases, with 11 bases between the two germline ends. The V gene's germline CDR1 is GTSNPN and CDR2 SVGIG (reference sequence). This CDR3 contains 14 residues. The CDR3 DNA reads TGTGCCTGGGGGGGACTTCTCTCCTACAATGAGCAGTTCTTC. Protein sequence: CAWGGLLSYNEQFF. Using reference TRBV30 and TRBJ2-1 for the parts outside the CDR3, the full variable domain is SQTIHQWPATLVQPVGSPLSLECTVEGTSNPNLYWYRQAAGRGLQLLFYSVGIGQISSEVPQNLSASRPQDRQFILSSKKLLLSDSGFYLCAWGGLLSYNEQFFGPGTRLTVL.

The chain combines TRBV2 with TRBJ2-7, with 7 bases that match TRBD2. The CDR3 extends over 16 amino acids. Germline lookup yields CDR1 SNHLY and CDR2 FYNNEI. J was trimmed by 0 bases and V by 6 bases; bases with no gene match: 11. CDR3 residues: CASSESTLAVSYEQYF. The DNA for the CDR3 is TGTGCCAGCAGCGAATCAACCCTAGCGGTCTCCTACGAGCAGTACTTC.

The rearrangement joins TRBV6-6 to TRBJ2-7, with D possibly being TRBD2 (6 bases). The CDR3 totals 13 residues. Germline V gene sequence: CDR1 MNHNY, CDR2 SVGAGI (reference sequence). With 2 bases removed from V and 4 bases from J, the gap between germline ends came to 9 bases. CDR3: CASSYGLQYEQYF. CDR3 nucleotides: TGTGCCAGCAGTTACGGACTACAATACGAGCAGTACTTC.

The chain recombines TRBV6-1 with TRBJ1-1, with D perhaps TRBD1 (5 bases). The CDR3 contains 13 residues. Germline lookup yields CDR1 MNHNS and CDR2 SASEGT. V gave up 2 bases and J gave up 1 base, with 5 bases separating them. Here the CDR3 DNA reads TGTGCCAGCAGTGAACAGGGGAACACTGAAGCTTTCTTT. Translating it yields CASSEQGNTEAFF.

The chain employs TRBV18 and TRBJ2-3; 10 bases fit TRBD1. CDR1 and CDR2 (germline): KGHSH, LQKENI. The CDR3 runs 15 residues. J lost 5 bases, V lost 6 bases, and 8 bases had no gene match. The CDR3: CASSHPGTGVDTQYF. CDR3 coding DNA: TGTGCCAGCTCTCACCCGGGGACAGGGGTAGATACGCAGTATTTT.

V usage is TRBV7-9 and J usage is TRBJ2-4; D is perhaps TRBD2 (5 bases). The ends were cut back, 4 bases at V and 1 base at J, with 20 bases in the middle. This CDR3 is 18 amino acids long. Germline V lookup: CDR1 SEHNR, CDR2 FQNEAQ (reference sequence). The CDR3 DNA sequence: TGTGCCAGCAGCTCCTCTCTAACGCAGAGGGCGGCCAAAAACATTCAGTACTTC. Protein product: CASSSSLTQRAAKNIQYF.

This chain links TRBV6-6 with TRBJ2-5; the D gene is possibly TRBD2 (6 bases). Germline CDR1 is MNHNY and CDR2 is SVGAGI (reference sequence). This CDR3 comprises 14 residues. The V end lost 6 bases, the J end lost 5 bases, and 16 bases lay between the germline ends. CDR3 amino acids: CASRSRLDGETQYF. CDR3 bases: TGTGCCAGCAGGTCCAGACTAGACGGGGAGACCCAGTACTTC.

The chain joins TRBV7-3 to TRBJ1-2, with D possibly TRBD1 on 6 matching bases. V lost 1 base and J lost 8, with 20 bases in between. The CDR3 is 16 amino acids. CDR1 is SGHTA, CDR2 FQGTGA, per germline. DNA of the CDR3: TGTGCCAGCAGCTTAAATGGGGCGACAGGCCTAGGGGGCTACACCTTC. It translates to CASSLNGATGLGGYTF.

This chain connects TRBV6-4 to TRBJ2-3; 12 nucleotides match TRBD2. There are 16 residues in the CDR3. With 4 bases clipped from V and 2 bases from J, the junction kept 4 bases outside the gene matches. Germline-derived CDR1 and CDR2 are MRHNA and SNTAGT. This chain's CDR3 is CASSASSGGATDTQYF. CDR3 nucleotide sequence: TGTGCCAGCAGTGCGTCTAGCGGGGGGGCCACAGATACGCAGTATTTT.